Listed here is a single T cell receptor beta chain. This entry comes from a study of blood T cell repertoires in COVID-19. Study-level background: Donors in the United States, Italy and Spain gave samples during acute or convalescent COVID-19.

As processed by the authors: Estimation of nucleated cell counts was performed using reference gene primer amplification. Profiling relied on immunoSEQ multiplex PCR, and the TCRdb table lists in-frame clones only, not all of them. Clone size and the V and J calls come from that table; the DNA yielded D and trimming. The data show 200,000 to 250,000 clones, with approximately 80% seen just once and over 6% held by the top ten. The germline gives CDR1 MNHNS, CDR2 SASEGT. V shed 3 bases and J shed 1 base, with 10 bases lying between them. This CDR3 is built from 15 residues. The rearrangement uses TRBV6-1 and TRBJ1-5; D gene ambiguous. The sequence was obtained from a woman aged 80 or over with COVID-19, enrolled during active disease. Sequencing input: peripheral blood. CDR3 bases: TGTGCCAGCAGTGAGACGGGGAGGAGCAATCAGCCCCAGCATTTT. This gives the protein CASSETGRSNQPQHF.